What follows are 9 T cell receptor beta chains derived from one specimen sequenced in a study of T-cell memory formation after mild COVID-19. Via MiXCR, TCRdb re-called the 5' RACE reads, giving one row per CDR3 protein. The sample yields around 55,000 distinct CDR3 sequences, 8% to 9.5% seen once. The sample was PBMCs or a T cell subset sorted from them (not recorded which). These receptors came from a man aged 18 to 30 who had mild COVID-19 (a few samples of this study predate the infection). Cell type and time point are not known.

J is TRBJ2-5 and V is TRBV5-6; TRBD1 matches 7 bases. The CDR3 is 20 residues long. The J segment lost 0 bases and the V segment lost 1 base, leaving 18 bases of the junction unmatched. Germline CDR1 is SGHDT and CDR2 is YYEEEE. The CDR3 nucleotides are TGTGCCAGCAGCTTGTCTGTGGCCGAAAAACCGGGACAGTACCAAGAGACCCAGTACTTC. It codes for CASSLSVAEKPGQYQETQYF.

This clonotype has a handful of counts. The chain recombines TRBV11-2 with TRBJ2-2; D is unresolved. Germline loops: CDR1 SGHAT, CDR2 FQNNGV. V lost 1 base and J 7 bases, leaving 4 bases between the germline ends. This CDR3 spans 12 amino acids. The CDR3 loop is CASSLGDGELFF. DNA for the CDR3: TGTGCCAGCAGCTTAGGTGACGGGGAGCTGTTTTTT.

A few counts support this clonotype. The J gene is TRBJ2-7, the V gene TRBV7-9; TRBD1 matches 8 bases. Germline V gene lookup returns CDR1 SEHNR and CDR2 FQNEAQ (reference sequence). The CDR3 totals 15 residues. Trimming at V came to 3 bases and at J to 5 bases, leaving 9 bases not matched to a gene. This CDR3 is CASSLVARGHNEQYF. CDR3 coding DNA: TGTGCCAGCAGCTTGGTCGCCAGGGGGCATAACGAGCAGTACTTC.

This clonotype turned up a few times. The V gene is TRBV29-1, the J gene TRBJ2-1; D unresolved. The V gene's germline CDR1 is SQVTM and CDR2 ANQGSEA. Trimming removed 4 bases from V and 0 bases from J, with 13 bases in between. This CDR3 comprises 15 residues. CDR3 sequence (DNA): TGCAGCGTTGCTAAGGGCGTGTTCTCCTACAATGAGCAGTTCTTC. As protein: CSVAKGVFSYNEQFF.

This clonotype was counted only a few times. This chain links TRBV5-1 with TRBJ2-5; no reliable D call. In germline, CDR1 is SGHRS, CDR2 YFSETQ. The CDR3 loop spans 15 amino acids. Trimming cost V 6 bases and J 4 bases, with 19 bases left between them. Here the CDR3 reads CASTEGRPSAETQYF. CDR3 bases: TGCGCCAGCACCGAAGGACGCCCGTCGGCAGAGACCCAGTACTTC.

The J gene is TRBJ1-3, the V gene TRBV4-2; D is undetermined. This CDR3 is built from 16 residues. The V and J ends lost 0 bases and 0 bases respectively, with 9 bases between them. CDR1 is LGHNA and CDR2 is YNFKEQ in the germline V gene. The chain's CDR3 is CASSQDTSGSGNTIYF. In DNA form, the CDR3 reads TGTGCCAGCAGCCAAGACACATCCGGCTCTGGAAACACCATATATTTT.

The table lists this clonotype with a few counts. The rearrangement links TRBV15 to TRBJ2-3, with 10 bases matching TRBD2. CDR3 length equals 15 residues. Trimming cost V 0 bases and J 4 bases; bases outside gene matches: 1. CDR1 LNHNV and CDR2 YYDKDF come from the germline V gene (reference sequence). CDR3 coding DNA: TGTGCCACCAGCAGAGATCTAGCGGGGGCAGATACGCAGTATTTT. It translates to CATSRDLAGADTQYF.

This clonotype was picked up a small number of times. The chain recombines TRBV7-9 with TRBJ2-3; D is ambiguous. V lost 1 base, J lost 4 bases, and 3 bases lay in between. Germline assignment: CDR1 SEHNR and CDR2 FQNEAQ (reference sequence). The CDR3 covers 12 residues. The CDR3 bases are TGTGCCAGCAGCTTAGGGGCAGATACGCAGTATTTT. Protein: CASSLGADTQYF.

This clonotype was observed a single time. The rearrangement links TRBV15 to TRBJ2-7, with TRBD1 identical over 8 bases. The ends lost 0 bases at V and 6 bases at J; junction bases unmatched: 1. Per germline, CDR1 LNHNV and CDR2 YYDKDF (reference sequence). This CDR3 is 13 amino acids long. The CDR3 region is CATSRDRGREQYF. The CDR3 bases are TGTGCCACCAGCAGAGACAGGGGGCGCGAGCAGTACTTC.